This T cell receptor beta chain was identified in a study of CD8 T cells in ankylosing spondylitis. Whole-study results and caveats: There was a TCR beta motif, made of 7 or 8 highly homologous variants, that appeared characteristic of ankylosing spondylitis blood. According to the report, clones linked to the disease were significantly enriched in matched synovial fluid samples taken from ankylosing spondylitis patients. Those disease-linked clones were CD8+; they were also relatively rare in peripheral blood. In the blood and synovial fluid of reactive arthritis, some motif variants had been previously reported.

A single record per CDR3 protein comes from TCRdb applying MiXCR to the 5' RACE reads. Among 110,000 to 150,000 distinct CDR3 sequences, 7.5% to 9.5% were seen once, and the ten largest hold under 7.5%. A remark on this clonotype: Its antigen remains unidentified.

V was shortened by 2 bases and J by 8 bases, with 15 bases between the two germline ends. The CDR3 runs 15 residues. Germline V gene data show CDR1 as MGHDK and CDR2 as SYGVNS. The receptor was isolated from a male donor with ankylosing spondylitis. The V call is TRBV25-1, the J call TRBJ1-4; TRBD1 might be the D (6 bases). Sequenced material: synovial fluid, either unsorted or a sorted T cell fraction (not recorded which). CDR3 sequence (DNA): TGTGCCAGCAGTGAACCCAGGGGCTTTGGCGAAAAACTGTTTTTT. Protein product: CASSEPRGFGEKLFF.